This T cell receptor beta chain came from a study of breast tumors, draining lymph nodes, adjacent tissues. V was pared by 5 bases and J by 0 bases, with 11 bases between. The CDR3 contains 15 residues. From germline, CDR1 is SGHTA and CDR2 FQGTGA. The study's findings and limits: That most tumor T cells come from lymph nodes remained unproven. Compared with basal-like, luminal-like tumors shared significantly more repertoire with nontumor tissue. Data fit most tumor T cells coming from lymph node, expanding in tumor. Tumor repertoires ranked between lymph nodes and nontumor tissue in diversity, with V and J gene preferences.

One entry per CDR3 protein results from TCRdb running MiXCR on the multiplex PCR reads. The table records about 130,000 distinct CDR3 sequences, over 20% of them present only once. Ten or more counts support this clonotype. Its specificity is unknown. Breast cancer patients provided tissue from their axillary draining lymph nodes. The origin of this receptor is a female donor with breast cancer. Some clones in this sample may be carry-over from other donors' samples. The rearrangement joins TRBV7-3 to TRBJ2-1, with unresolved D. Specimen: axillary lymph node tissue. DNA of the CDR3: TGTGCCAGCAGCCCAAGGACCAGCTCCTACAATGAGCAGTTCTTC. This sequence encodes CASSPRTSSYNEQFF.